What follows are 6 T cell receptor beta chains derived from one specimen sequenced in a study of T cell responses to AZD1222 COVID-19 vaccine. The protocol was immunoSEQ multiplex PCR, while the TCRdb copy is restricted to in-frame clones and leaves out a portion. The sample consists of fewer than 130,000 clones, nearly 90% of them appearing once. The sequencing used peripheral blood, collected 28 days after the second AZD1222 dose. Receptors originate from an adult who received the AZD1222 COVID-19 vaccine.

The V and J genes are TRBV6-4 and TRBJ2-7, with TRBD1 matching over 11 bases. The junction had 3 bases not matched to a gene; V was cut back by 5 bases and J by 0 bases. CDR1 is MRHNA, CDR2 SNTAGT, per germline. CDR3 length: 15 residues. CDR3: CASSPGTGGSYEQYF. The CDR3 region has the DNA TGTGCCAGCAGTCCCGGGACAGGGGGCTCCTACGAGCAGTACTTC.

J is TRBJ1-5 and V is TRBV5-5; maybe TRBD1 (5 bases). The germline gives CDR1 SGHKS, CDR2 YYEKEE (reference sequence). The CDR3 has 18 amino acids. The V gene lost 2 bases and the J gene lost 2 bases, with 20 bases spanning the gap. CDR3 region: CASSFGASGLSGNQPQHF. CDR3 nucleotides: TGTGCCAGCAGCTTCGGTGCGTCAGGGTTAAGCGGCAATCAGCCCCAGCATTTT.

This rearrangement joins TRBV5-1 to TRBJ2-3; 7 nucleotides line up with TRBD2. Germline CDR1 reads SGHRS; CDR2 reads YFSETQ. This CDR3 spans 15 amino acids. Losses at the gene ends were 5 bases for V and 4 bases for J; bases not matched to a gene: 10. Here the CDR3 DNA reads TGCGCCAGCAGAAAGTCGGGAGGCAAATCAGATACGCAGTATTTT. Its translation: CASRKSGGKSDTQYF.

The J gene is TRBJ2-3, the V gene TRBV18, with 7 bases lining up with TRBD1. J gave up 6 bases and V 5 bases, and 5 bases lay outside the gene matches. Germline CDR1 is KGHSH and CDR2 is LQKENI. This CDR3 region has 13 residues. DNA for the CDR3: TGTGCCAGCTCAGTTACCAGGGGGGATACGCAGTATTTT. It specifies CASSVTRGDTQYF.

The V and J genes are TRBV30 and TRBJ2-3; D perhaps matches TRBD1 (5 bases). The CDR3 contains 14 residues. V was clipped by 0 bases and J by 9 bases, with 16 bases between them. Germline CDR1 and CDR2: GTSNPN and SVGIG (reference sequence). The CDR3 DNA reads TGTGCCTGGAGTGTAGGGGCCGACGGCCTAACGCAGTATTTT. Translation gives CAWSVGADGLTQYF.

This clone was counted a single time. The V and J genes are TRBV28 and TRBJ2-7; a possible D gene is TRBD2 (5 bases). The ends were cut back, 5 bases at V and 2 bases at J, with 13 bases in the middle. The CDR3 is made up of 14 amino acids. CDR1 MDHEN and CDR2 SYDVKM come from the germline V gene. The CDR3 loop reads CASSGLSDTYEQYF. In DNA, the CDR3 is TGTGCCAGCAGTGGACTGAGCGATACCTACGAGCAGTACTTC.